This T cell receptor (beta chain) came from a study of cytomegalovirus exposure and HLA in healthy donors (TCRdb year 2017). In the study overall: An earlier analysis of around 600 of the donors reported more than 250 Gb of sequence data and around 110 million unique TCR beta sequences from roughly 180 million T cells. Around 320 gigabases of sequencing data and tens of millions of unique TCR sequences were included in an early release covering 550 to 650 HLA-typed donors. Of the roughly 400 genotyped donors, roughly 80% fell in the genetic ancestry cluster associated with self-reported Caucasian donors. The study aimed to test whether cataloging public T cell receptors could reveal signatures of past pathogen exposure. The study used immunosequencing to profile the T cell repertoires of approximately 650 subjects and linked those repertoires to cytomegalovirus serostatus. A separate validation cohort of approximately 120 different subjects was used in addition to the approximately 670-subject first cohort. The study combined high-throughput TCR immunosequencing, statistical association of individual TCRs with disease status, and machine learning to predict cytomegalovirus infection status. To study patterns of TCR occurrence, a later analysis re-analyzed previously published TCR beta repertoires from around 660 donors and added high-resolution HLA genotyping. Rather than drawing on any new phenotypic data, the later analysis identified candidate immune exposures from TCR beta sequences and the way those sequences occurred across donors. To decide whether each TCR beta V gene segment behaved as functional or pseudogenic, an earlier analysis of several hundred of the donors relied on high-throughput TCR beta sequencing. Alongside the repertoire data, information on donor age, sex, ethnicity and CMV serostatus was compiled. Genome-wide SNP genotypes for about 55% of the 666 donors were used in a later genetic analysis, which treated that subset as a discovery cohort. Every repertoire in the discovery cohort had been generated on one and the same sequencing platform. HLA typing included class I and class II loci at four-digit resolution. Typing coverage varied by locus: roughly 629-640 donors for A, B, C, DRB1 and DQB1; approximately 500 for DQA1; some 610 for DPA1; under 490 for DPB1. Roughly 5 DR-DQ haplotypes were treated as single units for association and clustering because of strong linkage in the cohort. On average, roughly 240,000 unique TCR beta nucleotide sequences were sequenced per donor among fewer than 500 genotyped donors of the cohort, with about 17% of those sequences being non-productive. Overall study results and their limits: A later genetic analysis associated a missense DCLRE1C variant with V-gene and J-gene trimming of TCR beta chains, and an independent cohort replicated the association. Because HLA typing was unavailable for some donors at each locus, only the typed subset was used in association tests. In vitro tests confirmed that a few of the cytomegalovirus-associated TCR beta chains recognize cytomegalovirus antigens. According to a later analysis, parvovirus B19, influenza, CMV and Epstein-Barr virus appeared linked to several top co-occurrence clusters. The 87-base-pair reads could not distinguish some IMGT-functional V segments, including TRBV6-2 and TRBV6-3, so those segments were excluded. In a later analysis, HLA-associated TCR beta chains showed more clonal expansion and lower generation probabilities than non-associated chains that were equally common. When HLA alleles, especially DR and DQ, strongly co-occurred, TCR associations were difficult to assign to individual alleles. The authors suggested that the approach could potentially be extended to other disease states and immunological phenotypes. Across donors, most TCR sequences were observed very rarely, whereas some public TCRs were present in many individuals. A further reported finding was that TCR beta sequences accurately predicted the HLA-A and HLA-B alleles for most subjects in the first cohort. In both the original and validation cohorts, the classifier was reported to diagnose cytomegalovirus status with high specificity and sensitivity. In a later analysis, TCR association rates were found to vary across HLA loci, with the most associated TCRs seen for DRB1 alleles and the fewest for HLA-C alleles. Correlated functional status among segregating V segments might reflect linkage disequilibrium, but an unknown experimental factor could not be ruled out. Compared with the roughly 670-donor mean, donors in an Asian-associated ancestry cluster had fewer N-insertions in productive TCRs, according to a later genetic analysis. A later analysis found that most CMV-associated TCR beta chains appeared HLA-restricted, with HLA associations seemingly driven largely by CMV exposure. In the study, about 150 TCR beta chains were listed as associated with cytomegalovirus. At a false discovery rate of 0.05, a later analysis linked approximately 18,000 TCR beta sequences to specific HLA alleles. In an earlier analysis of 587 of the donors, most TCR beta V segments appeared in productive rearrangements about 87% or about 30% of the time, broadly matching IMGT annotations. Sequencing depth was assumed to be roughly uniform across donors in the presence/absence analyses, though that assumption may not hold. The cohort was sequenced for TCR beta chains only, and without alpha or paired-chain data the features that could be detected were limited. Because counts were too low, 15 or so rarely observed V segments, including chromosome 9 orphons, were excluded from the earlier analysis of some 590 of the donors. CMV serostatus was the only immune exposure information available for the cohort. The sequencing pipeline was judged likely to have produced a cluster of highly shared sequence variants as a technical artifact.

The cohort comprised 670 or so healthy bone marrow donors. At the time of sampling, every cohort member was nominally healthy, though immune exposures that went unrecorded were likely present. The donor tested CMV seropositive, placing the donor among the 250 to 350 seropositive members of the cohort. A peripheral blood sample was collected from each donor, and TCR beta sequencing was performed on peripheral blood mononuclear cells. The Qiagen DNeasy Blood Extraction Kit was used to extract genomic DNA from the blood cell samples. Details on this clone: No antigen is known for it. Base qualities are not at hand, and no much larger clone is one base apart.

CDR1 SGHNT and CDR2 YENEEA are derived from the germline V gene. There are 15 amino acids in the CDR3, from cysteine to phenylalanine inclusive. The entry retains the CDR3 DNA only, 45 bases that are in frame from base 1. The junction shows trimming of 3 bases on V and 0 bases on J, and the gene matches do not reach 4 bases of it. Library preparation was by the immunoSEQ multiplex PCR assay. A mixture of 60 forward primers for TCR Vbeta segments and 13 reverse primers for TCR Jbeta segments was used in the multiplex PCR. The CDR3 region of rearranged TCR beta genes was amplified from genomic DNA with a multiplex PCR assay. Amplified TCR beta libraries were sequenced as 87-base-pair reads on the Illumina HiSeq System. As for how the authors treated the data: A later analysis tallied 75 million to 85 million unique TCR beta chains across the 640 or so repertoires, and approximately 11 million of those chains were shared by two or more donors. Raw reads were error-corrected and collapsed into unique sequences by a nearest-neighbor algorithm in which closely related sequences were merged to remove PCR and sequencing errors. To assign V, D and J gene segments, CDR3 sequences were aligned to IMGT reference sequences. For a sequence to be retained, a match of at least six nucleotides to both a V gene segment and a J gene segment was required. A rearrangement was called productive if the CDR3 had no stop codons and remained in frame with V and J, and every other rearrangement was called non-productive. Following IMGT convention, CDR3 was defined as the stretch from the second conserved V-encoded cysteine to the conserved J-encoded phenylalanine. In an earlier analysis of 500 to 650 of the donors, sequences lacking an unambiguous match to a single V gene segment were excluded. An earlier analysis of a few hundred of the donors classified V segments as functional when productive rearrangements were above 56.7% and as segregating when the standard deviation between donors was above 5%. A statistical classification framework was developed to diagnose cytomegalovirus status using the catalog of TCR beta chain sequences. In a later analysis, TCR nucleotide sequences were compared against IMGT/GENE-DB human TR gene sequences so that V and J genes could be assigned. In a later analysis, CDR3 sequences and most-parsimonious VDJ recombination scenarios were assigned using the TCRdist pipeline. In a later analysis, every TCR beta chain was defined by the combination of its CDR3 amino acid sequence and its V-gene family, and reads without a unique V-gene family were dropped. In a later analysis, fewer than 650 highly shared, low-generation-probability nucleotide sequences were removed to address suspected cross-contamination and a sequencing artifact. In a later analysis, a clonal expansion index for each public chain was calculated from normalized within-repertoire ranks of inferred template counts. A later analysis computed generation probabilities with a VDJ recombination model fitted to out-of-frame rearrangements, and checked the results against IGoR. In a later analysis, TCR-TCR, TCR-HLA and TCR-CMV co-occurrence was scored with hypergeometric tests, and a repertoire-size bias correction was applied to TCR pairs. In a later analysis, false discovery rates were estimated by permuting HLA or CMV assignments 20 times. In a later analysis, co-occurring TCRs were grouped with DBSCAN, and TCRdist sequence similarity was added when clustering was performed within HLA-allele-positive subsets. Repertoires with fewer than 30,000 or more than 120,000 public chains were left out of co-occurrence clustering, as were about five repertoires with anomalous nucleotide sharing. The immuneACCESS repertoire file appears here via TCRdb, limited to in-frame rearrangements. These files lack a portion of the clones; in checked studies, under half of the deficit traces to unresolved V genes, and the cause of the others is not known. The D gene and trimming were derived from the DNA, and the V and J assignments and clone size from that table. For this sample the table gives some 110,000 clones, of which roughly a tenth were detected only once. The top ten clones comprise under 6% of the sample.

Sequencing input: PBMCs. The sequence joins TRBV11-3 to TRBJ1-1; the junction holds 7 bases that match TRBD1. This sequence was found in a man aged 40-49 years in good health and CMV-seropositive. In nucleotide form, the sequence is TGTGCCAGCAGCTTGGGGACAGCCATGAACACTGAAGCTTTCTTT. Its protein reads: CASSLGTAMNTEAFF.